This is a list of T cell receptor beta chains from one sample in a study of CD8+ T cells in alopecia areata. This table comes from immunoSEQ multiplex PCR, and its TCRdb copy is limited to in-frame clones, with some not included. The data hold 80,000 or so clones, with approximately 70% observed a single time. The sample was CD8+ T cells sorted from blood, taken at week 24, from a patient treated with tofacitinib. The receptors were gathered from a human donor with alopecia areata. Both conserved end residues are part of each CDR3. A D gene is named only where the DNA matches it firmly. Clone size appears in some rows only: once, few, many, or a class for an expanded clone.

>TRBV5-1|NA|NA|TRBJ2-2
TGCGCCAGCAGCTTGTACTACTACAGGGACGACACCGGGGAGCTGTTTTTT
CASSLYYYRDDTGELFF
>TRBV19|few|NA|TRBJ1-2
TGTGCCAGTAGTATCGACAGAATATATGGCTACACCTTC
CASSIDRIYGYTF
>TRBV9|once|NA|TRBJ2-5
TGTGCCAGCAGCGTGGAGGGAGGTGGACGGACCCAGTACTTC
CASSVEGGGRTQYF
>TRBV27|NA|NA|TRBJ1-1
TGTGCCAGCAGTTTAGCTCTCGGGCAATTCCACACTGAAGCTTTCTTT
CASSLALGQFHTEAFF
>TRBV27|few|TRBD1|TRBJ2-7
TGTGCCAGCAGTGGGACAGACTTGTACGAGCAGTACTTC
CASSGTDLYEQYF
>TRBV29-1|few|NA|TRBJ2-2
TGCAGCGTTGAATACGACAGCTCGAACACCGGGGAGCTGTTTTTT
CSVEYDSSNTGELFF
>TRBV4-1|NA|NA|TRBJ2-5
TGCGCCAGCAGCCAAGTTAAATCCGGCCCAGAGACCCAGTACTTC
CASSQVKSGPETQYF
>TRBV4-1|NA|NA|TRBJ2-7
TGCGCCAGCAGCCAGGGTATCACCTACGAGCAGTACTTC
CASSQGITYEQYF
>TRBV9|once|TRBD1|TRBJ2-3
TGTGCCAGCAGCGTTGGACAGGGGGCAGATACGCAGTATTTT
CASSVGQGADTQYF
>TRBV6-5|NA|TRBD1|TRBJ2-1
TGTGCCAGCAGCCTACCTGACAGGGTGAATGAGCAGTTCTTC
CASSLPDRVNEQFF
>TRBV15|NA|NA|TRBJ1-6
TGTGCCACCAGCAGAGTTCCCTTTAGGACAGTCGATCTAAATTCACCCCTCCACTTT
CATSRVPFRTVDLNSPLHF
>TRBV5-1|few|NA|TRBJ1-2
TGCGCCAGCAGCTTGGCCGGGCAGGGGCCCTATGGCTACACCTTC
CASSLAGQGPYGYTF
>TRBV7-2|NA|TRBD1|TRBJ2-7
TGTGCCAGCAGCTTAGTTTACAGGGGCCACTACGAGCAGTACTTC
CASSLVYRGHYEQYF
>TRBV28|many|NA|TRBJ2-1
TGTGCCAGCGGCTACAATGAGCAGTTCTTC
CASGYNEQFF
>TRBV6-5|many|NA|TRBJ2-2
TGTGCCAGCAGTTACGACACTAACACCGGGGAGCTGTTTTTT
CASSYDTNTGELFF
>TRBV7-2|NA|NA|TRBJ1-2
TGTGCCAGCAGCCCCCCTCGCGGGGGGCTTGACTATGGCTACACCTTC
CASSPPRGGLDYGYTF
>TRBV2|NA|NA|TRBJ1-2
TGTGCCAGCAGGGCTAACCGGGACACGAACTATGGCTACACCTTC
CASRANRDTNYGYTF
>TRBV9|many|NA|TRBJ2-1
TGTGCCAGCAGCGTAGGTGGCCGGGAGCAGTTCTTC
CASSVGGREQFF
>TRBV29-1|NA|TRBD1|TRBJ1-2
TGCAGCGTTGAGATATGGGACAGGGACAACTATGGCTACACCTTC
CSVEIWDRDNYGYTF
>TRBV19|NA|NA|TRBJ1-5
TGTGCCAGTAGCACGATTATGACAGATAGCAATCAGCCCCAGCATTTT
CASSTIMTDSNQPQHF
>TRBV13|NA|NA|TRBJ2-7
TGTGCCAGCAGCCTGACGGGCGAGGGAGCCTACGAGCAGTACTTC
CASSLTGEGAYEQYF
>TRBV4-1|few|NA|TRBJ1-2
TGCGCCAGCAGCCTAGGAGAGGGCAACTATGGCTACACCTTC
CASSLGEGNYGYTF
>TRBV7-9|NA|NA|TRBJ2-1
TGTGCCAGCAGCTTAGGGCAGGACCAATACAATGAGCAGTTCTTC
CASSLGQDQYNEQFF
>TRBV7-2|NA|NA|TRBJ1-5
TGTGCCAGCAGCCCCCGATATAGCAATCAGCCCCAGCATTTT
CASSPRYSNQPQHF
>TRBV15|NA|NA|TRBJ2-3
TGTGCCACCAGCAACGAGGGGGGACGGACCACAGATACGCAGTATTTT
CATSNEGGRTTDTQYF
>TRBV13|few|TRBD1|TRBJ1-1
TGTGCCAGCAGCTTAGAGGGGGCCGGGAACACTGAAGCTTTCTTT
CASSLEGAGNTEAFF
>TRBV4-2|few|NA|TRBJ1-1
TGTGCCAGCAGCCCCGGGGTGAACACTGAAGCTTTCTTT
CASSPGVNTEAFF
>TRBV30|NA|TRBD1|TRBJ1-5
TGTGCCTGGTCGACAGGGATCGGCAATCAGCCCCAGCATTTT
CAWSTGIGNQPQHF
>TRBV27|few|NA|TRBJ2-1
TGTGCCAGCACCCAAATCCCCCCCAATGAGCAGTTCTTC
CASTQIPPNEQFF
>TRBV13|NA|TRBD2|TRBJ2-3
TGTGCCAGCAGCGTAACACTGTCAGCGGGAAGGATCACAGATACGCAGTATTTT
CASSVTLSAGRITDTQYF
>TRBV28|NA|NA|TRBJ2-7
TGTGCCAGCAGCCCATGGGCAGGGAGGTACGAGCAGTACTTC
CASSPWAGRYEQYF
>TRBV29-1|NA|NA|TRBJ1-1
TGCAGCGTTGTGTGGTCGGGAACTGAAGCTTTCTTT
CSVVWSGTEAFF
>TRBV7-9|NA|NA|TRBJ1-1
TGTGCCAGCAGCTTAGTAGGAGGAAAGATGAACACTGAAGCTTTCTTT
CASSLVGGKMNTEAFF
>TRBV30|NA|NA|TRBJ2-7
TGTGCCTGGAGACCGGGGGGCGTTCGTGAGCAGTACTTC
CAWRPGGVREQYF
>TRBV27|few|NA|TRBJ2-1
TGTGCCAGCAGTTTAGTGGGGAATGAGCAGTTCTTC
CASSLVGNEQFF
>TRBV6-4|many|TRBD1|TRBJ2-1
TGTGCCAGCAGTGACTCCGGGACAGGGGGCCCCAATGAGCAGTTCTTC
CASSDSGTGGPNEQFF
>TRBV29-1|NA|NA|TRBJ2-7
TGCAGCGTTGAAGAAGTTGCTACCTACGAGCAGTACTTC
CSVEEVATYEQYF
>TRBV27|once|TRBD2|TRBJ2-7
TGTGCCAGCAGTTCCACACCTAGCGGGAGGAACTACGAGCAGTACTTC
CASSSTPSGRNYEQYF
>TRBV7-3|NA|TRBD2|TRBJ2-1
TGTGCCAGCAGCTTAACGGCGGGAGGCGCCAACAATGAGCAGTTCTTC
CASSLTAGGANNEQFF